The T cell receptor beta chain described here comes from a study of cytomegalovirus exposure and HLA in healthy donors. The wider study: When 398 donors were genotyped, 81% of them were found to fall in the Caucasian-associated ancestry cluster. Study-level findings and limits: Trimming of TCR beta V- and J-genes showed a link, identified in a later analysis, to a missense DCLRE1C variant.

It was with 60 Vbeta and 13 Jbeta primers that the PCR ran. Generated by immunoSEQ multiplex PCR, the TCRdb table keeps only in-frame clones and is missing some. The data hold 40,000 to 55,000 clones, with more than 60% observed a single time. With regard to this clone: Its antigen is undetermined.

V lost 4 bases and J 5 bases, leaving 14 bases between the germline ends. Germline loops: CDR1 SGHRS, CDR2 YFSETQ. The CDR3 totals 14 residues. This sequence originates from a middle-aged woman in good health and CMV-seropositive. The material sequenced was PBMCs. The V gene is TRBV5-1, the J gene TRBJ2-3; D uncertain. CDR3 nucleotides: TGCGCCAGCAGCCCGTCGACACGACAAGATACGCAGTATTTT. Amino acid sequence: CASSPSTRQDTQYF.